The next 5 T cell receptor beta chains were all read from a single sample in a study of T-cell reconstitution after alpha-beta-depleted transplantation in children. Molecular barcoding with unique molecular identifiers was used for the TCRbeta library. A single record per CDR3 protein comes from TCRdb applying MiXCR to the PCR reads. The top ten clones hold 0.65% to 0.9% of a sample with 700,000 or so distinct CDR3 sequences, around 13% of them seen once. Source: PBMCs, taken before TCRalphabeta/CD19-depleted stem cell transplant. These receptors all stem from a girl aged 2 to 10 with congenital amegakaryocytic thrombocytopenia, due to receive a stem cell transplant.

The table lists this clonotype with a few counts. The gene calls are TRBV20-1 and TRBJ2-1; maybe TRBD2 (6 bases). CDR3 size: 12 residues. Trimming removed 3 bases at V and 7 bases at J, with 10 bases between. CDR1 and CDR2 from the germline V gene are DFQATT and SNEGSKA (reference sequence). The CDR3 nucleotides read TGCAGTGCTAGGGAGGGCGCGAATGAGCAGTTCTTC. This translates into CSAREGANEQFF.

This sequence joins TRBV27 and TRBJ2-5, with 8 bases fitting TRBD1. The length of the CDR3 is 18 residues. Trimming cost V 3 bases and J 3 bases; bases outside gene matches: 15. CDR1 is MNHEY, CDR2 SMNVEV, per germline (reference sequence). This CDR3 is CASSLEINRDRLEETQYF. As DNA, the CDR3 is TGTGCCAGCAGTTTGGAGATTAACCGGGACAGGTTGGAAGAGACCCAGTACTTC.

This clonotype was detected a few times. The chain links TRBV5-1 to TRBJ2-1; TRBD2 aligns across 8 bases. The CDR3 sequence is 14 residues long. With 0 bases clipped from V and 8 bases from J, the junction kept 4 bases outside the gene matches. Germline lookup yields CDR1 SGHRS and CDR2 YFSETQ. In DNA form, the CDR3 reads TGCGCCAGCAGCTTGGGCGGGAGGAACGATGAGCAGTTCTTC. Its translation: CASSLGGRNDEQFF.

This clonotype has a count of ten or more. This chain joins TRBV20-1 and TRBJ1-1; TRBD1 aligns across 8 bases. The V segment lost 7 bases and the J segment 1 base; nucleotides outside the gene matches: 5. Germline V gene sequence: CDR1 DFQATT, CDR2 SNEGSKA (reference sequence). This CDR3 is 13 amino acids long. The CDR3 DNA follows: TGCAGTGTCCCCGGGACAGGGAACACTGAAGCTTTCTTT. As protein: CSVPGTGNTEAFF.

Only a few counts were recorded for this clonotype. The CDR3 DNA follows: TGTGCCAGCAGCCAAGATTCCGTATCCGAGCAGTACTTC. Translation gives CASSQDSVSEQYF. This chain joins TRBV3-1 and TRBJ2-7, with D uncertain. Germline loops: CDR1 LGHDT, CDR2 YNNKEL (reference sequence). V lost 0 bases and J lost 6, with 9 bases in between. The CDR3 has 13 amino acids.